A selection of T cell receptor beta chains follows, all from one sample in a study of blood T cell repertoires in COVID-19. The table came from immunoSEQ multiplex PCR; TCRdb's copy has only in-frame clones and leaves some out. The sample lists some 490,000 clones; roughly 88% were seen once. The sequenced sample was peripheral blood. These receptors were taken from a human donor in a cohort sampled during active COVID-19. The CDR3 runs from the conserved cysteine through the conserved F or W. D genes are given only for firm matches. Clone size is stated in some rows and not others, as once, few, many or a class when expanded.

CDR3: CASSLDRNEKLFF
DNA: TGTGCCAGCAGCTTGGACAGAAATGAAAAACTGTTTTTT
V: TRBV7-8
size: NA
D: NA
J: TRBJ1-4

CDR3: CASSPRQGAGTEAFF
DNA: TGTGCCAGCAGCCCCCGACAGGGGGCAGGGACTGAAGCTTTCTTT
V: TRBV7-8
size: NA
D: TRBD1
J: TRBJ1-1

CDR3: CASSIGLSHGNEQFF
DNA: TGTGCCAGTAGTATCGGCCTTAGCCACGGGAATGAGCAGTTCTTC
V: TRBV19
size: NA
D: NA
J: TRBJ2-1

CDR3: CAWSVGGPNEKLFF
DNA: TGTGCCTGGAGTGTTGGGGGCCCTAATGAAAAACTGTTTTTT
V: TRBV30
size: NA
D: NA
J: TRBJ1-4

CDR3: CASSFDRFANSPLHF
DNA: TGTGCCAGCAGCTTCGACAGGTTCGCCAATTCACCCCTCCACTTT
V: TRBV7-9
size: NA
D: NA
J: TRBJ1-6

CDR3: CASRPHDCSYNEQFF
DNA: TGCGCCAGCAGACCTCATGACTGCTCCTACAATGAGCAGTTCTTC
V: TRBV10-1
size: NA
D: NA
J: TRBJ2-1

CDR3: CASSLQGLGNQPQHF
DNA: TGTGCCAGCAGCTTACAGGGATTAGGCAATCAGCCCCAGCATTTT
V: TRBV7-6
size: NA
D: NA
J: TRBJ1-5

CDR3: CASGLVPEYNEQFF
DNA: TGTGCTAGTGGTTTGGTACCTGAGTACAATGAGCAGTTCTTC
V: TRBV12-5
size: NA
D: NA
J: TRBJ2-1

CDR3: CASSYGRTGQGEQYF
DNA: TGTGCCAGCAGTTATGGACGGACAGGCCAGGGAGAGCAGTACTTC
V: TRBV6-2/TRBV6-3
size: once
D: TRBD1
J: TRBJ2-7

CDR3: CASSETGPNSPLHF
DNA: TGTGCCAGCAGTGAAACAGGACCAAATTCACCCCTCCACTTT
V: TRBV2
size: few
D: NA
J: TRBJ1-6

CDR3: CASSLRDSSFYEQYF
DNA: TGCGCCAGCAGCTTGAGAGACAGTAGCTTTTACGAGCAGTACTTC
V: TRBV5-1
size: NA
D: NA
J: TRBJ2-7

CDR3: CASSLDRLQETQYF
DNA: TGTGCCAGCAGTCTGGACAGACTTCAAGAGACCCAGTACTTC
V: TRBV28
size: NA
D: NA
J: TRBJ2-5

CDR3: CASSLSREGSPLHF
DNA: TGTGCCAGCAGCTTGAGTCGGGAGGGTTCACCCCTCCACTTT
V: TRBV5-4
size: NA
D: NA
J: TRBJ1-6

CDR3: CASSVLATTDTQYF
DNA: TGTGCCAGCAGCGTCTTAGCAACCACAGATACGCAGTATTTT
V: TRBV2
size: NA
D: NA
J: TRBJ2-3

CDR3: CASSTLDRGTYEQYF
DNA: TGTGCCAGTAGTACTTTGGACAGGGGAACCTACGAGCAGTACTTC
V: TRBV19
size: NA
D: TRBD1
J: TRBJ2-7

CDR3: CSVGDRANTEAFF
DNA: TGCAGCGTTGGTGACAGGGCGAACACTGAAGCTTTCTTT
V: TRBV29-1
size: NA
D: TRBD1
J: TRBJ1-1

CDR3: CASSQLVIRATEAFF
DNA: TGCGCCAGCAGCCAATTGGTCATTCGCGCCACTGAAGCTTTCTTT
V: TRBV4-1
size: NA
D: NA
J: TRBJ1-1

CDR3: CASSSNSGEQYF
DNA: TGTGCCAGCAGCTCAAACTCGGGAGAGCAGTACTTC
V: TRBV13
size: NA
D: NA
J: TRBJ2-7

CDR3: CASSLSSTDTQYF
DNA: TGTGCCAGCAGCCTTTCTAGCACAGATACGCAGTATTTT
V: TRBV28
size: NA
D: NA
J: TRBJ2-3

CDR3: CASKGHGDSGANVLTF
DNA: TGTGCCAGCAAGGGGCATGGTGACTCTGGGGCCAACGTCCTGACTTTC
V: TRBV28
size: NA
D: NA
J: TRBJ2-6

CDR3: CASSRQTGGRDYTF
DNA: TGCGCCAGCAGCCGGCAGACAGGGGGCAGGGACTACACCTTC
V: TRBV4-3
size: NA
D: TRBD1
J: TRBJ1-2

CDR3: CASSGQGGNYGYTF
DNA: TGTGCCAGTAGTGGACAGGGGGGAAACTATGGCTACACCTTC
V: TRBV19
size: NA
D: TRBD1
J: TRBJ1-2

CDR3: CASSRFLGGGNEQFF
DNA: TGTGCCAGCAGTCGATTCTTGGGGGGAGGGAATGAGCAGTTCTTC
V: TRBV6-6
size: NA
D: TRBD2
J: TRBJ2-1

CDR3: CASSLAQTGGELFF
DNA: TGCGCCAGCAGCTTGGCACAGACAGGCGGGGAGCTGTTTTTT
V: TRBV5-1
size: NA
D: NA
J: TRBJ2-2

CDR3: CASSRGQSGEQYF
DNA: TGTGCCAGCAGCCGCGGACAGTCTGGCGAGCAGTACTTC
V: TRBV7-9
size: few
D: NA
J: TRBJ2-7

CDR3: CASSPAVLQYNEQFF
DNA: TGTGCCAGCAGCCCGGCGGTTCTTCAGTACAATGAGCAGTTCTTC
V: TRBV5-5
size: NA
D: NA
J: TRBJ2-1

CDR3: CATSRVPTYEQYF
DNA: TGTGCCACCAGCAGAGTCCCTACCTACGAGCAGTACTTC
V: TRBV15
size: few
D: NA
J: TRBJ2-7

CDR3: CASSPPTGQGALGYTF
DNA: TGTGCCAGCAGTCCGCCCACGGGACAGGGGGCTCTTGGCTACACCTTC
V: TRBV28
size: NA
D: TRBD1
J: TRBJ1-2

CDR3: CASSVGGGGSNEQYF
DNA: TGTGCCAGCAGCGTAGGGGGAGGGGGTAGCAACGAGCAGTACTTC
V: TRBV9
size: few
D: NA
J: TRBJ2-7

CDR3: CASRGSSYNEQFF
DNA: TGTGCCAGCAGAGGGAGCTCCTACAATGAGCAGTTCTTC
V: TRBV6-5
size: NA
D: NA
J: TRBJ2-1

CDR3: CASSSNSNTEAFF
DNA: TGTGCCAGCAGCTCCAATTCGAACACTGAAGCTTTCTTT
V: TRBV11-3
size: NA
D: NA
J: TRBJ1-1

CDR3: CASSSRLERTGELFF
DNA: TGCGCCAGCAGTTCCCGACTAGAGAGAACCGGGGAGCTGTTTTTT
V: TRBV5-1
size: once
D: NA
J: TRBJ2-2

CDR3: CASSLGRQGSWGYTF
DNA: TGTGCCAGCAGTTTAGGGAGACAGGGTTCTTGGGGCTACACCTTC
V: TRBV28
size: NA
D: TRBD1
J: TRBJ1-2

CDR3: CASSSGTSGSVGETQYF
DNA: TGCGCCAGCAGTTCCGGGACTAGCGGGAGTGTGGGTGAGACCCAGTACTTC
V: TRBV10-2
size: NA
D: TRBD2
J: TRBJ2-5

CDR3: CASSSGYGYTF
DNA: TGTGCCAGCAGTTCGGGCTATGGCTACACCTTC
V: TRBV25-1
size: NA
D: NA
J: TRBJ1-2

CDR3: CASSQEARGEQYF
DNA: TGTGCCAGCAGCCAAGAGGCTCGGGGCGAGCAGTACTTC
V: TRBV3-1/TRBV3-2
size: NA
D: NA
J: TRBJ2-7

CDR3: CASSPRDWNNEQFF
DNA: TGTGCCAGCAGCCCGCGGGATTGGAACAATGAGCAGTTCTTC
V: TRBV6-2/TRBV6-3
size: NA
D: NA
J: TRBJ2-1

CDR3: CASSGEGSTDTQYF
DNA: TGTGCCAGCAGCGGGGAGGGGAGCACAGATACGCAGTATTTT
V: TRBV9
size: NA
D: TRBD2
J: TRBJ2-3

CDR3: CASSLLGGRIGNTIYF
DNA: TGTGCCAGCAGCCTACTCGGGGGGCGCATTGGAAACACCATATATTTT
V: TRBV28
size: NA
D: NA
J: TRBJ1-3

CDR3: CASRGGWSGNTIYF
DNA: TGTGCCAGCAGAGGGGGCTGGTCTGGAAACACCATATATTTT
V: TRBV6-5
size: NA
D: TRBD1
J: TRBJ1-3

CDR3: CSVEVGTSGGGEQYF
DNA: TGCAGCGTTGAAGTAGGGACTAGCGGAGGGGGCGAGCAGTACTTC
V: TRBV29-1
size: once
D: TRBD2
J: TRBJ2-7

CDR3: CAWSALHRGGTEAFF
DNA: TGTGCCTGGAGTGCCCTACACAGGGGTGGCACTGAAGCTTTCTTT
V: TRBV30
size: few
D: TRBD1
J: TRBJ1-1

CDR3: CASSFPDTEAFF
DNA: TGTGCCAGCAGCTTTCCGGACACTGAAGCTTTCTTT
V: TRBV5-8
size: NA
D: NA
J: TRBJ1-1

CDR3: CASREGLEPSFYNEQFF
DNA: TGTGCCAGCAGAGAGGGACTAGAACCTTCTTTTTACAATGAGCAGTTCTTC
V: TRBV5-6
size: NA
D: TRBD2
J: TRBJ2-1

CDR3: CASSVQDRGNTEAFF
DNA: TGTGCCAGCAGCGTACAGGACAGGGGTAACACTGAAGCTTTCTTT
V: TRBV9
size: NA
D: TRBD1
J: TRBJ1-1

CDR3: CASSLEKLFF
DNA: TGTGCCAGCAGCCTAGAAAAACTGTTTTTT
V: TRBV6-5
size: few
D: NA
J: TRBJ1-4

CDR3: CAFPRQSLFGVNEQFF
DNA: TGTGCCTTTCCTAGACAGTCCCTATTTGGCGTGAATGAGCAGTTCTTC
V: TRBV2
size: NA
D: NA
J: TRBJ2-1